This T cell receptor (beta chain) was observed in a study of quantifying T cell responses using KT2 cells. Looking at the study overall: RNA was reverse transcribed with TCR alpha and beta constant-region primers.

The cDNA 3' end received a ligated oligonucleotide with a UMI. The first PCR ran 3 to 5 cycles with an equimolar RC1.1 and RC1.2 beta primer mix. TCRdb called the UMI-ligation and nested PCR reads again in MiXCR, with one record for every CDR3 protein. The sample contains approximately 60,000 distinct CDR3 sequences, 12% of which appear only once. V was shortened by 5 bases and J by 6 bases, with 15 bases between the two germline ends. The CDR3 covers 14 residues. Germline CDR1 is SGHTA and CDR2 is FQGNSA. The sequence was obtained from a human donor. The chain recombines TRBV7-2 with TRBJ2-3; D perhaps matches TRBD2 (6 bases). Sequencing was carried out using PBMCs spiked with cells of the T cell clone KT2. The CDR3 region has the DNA TGTGCCAGCAGCATGACTAGTTTCGGGGATACGCAGTATTTT. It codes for CASSMTSFGDTQYF. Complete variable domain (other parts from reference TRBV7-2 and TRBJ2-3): GAGVSQSPSNKVTEKGKDVELRCDPISGHTALYWYRQSLGQGLEFLIYFQGNSAPDKSGLPSDRFSAERTGGSVSTLTIQRTQQEDSAVYLCASSMTSFGDTQYFGPGTRLTVL.